Sequencing of this T cell receptor (beta chain) was carried out in a study of cytomegalovirus exposure and HLA in healthy donors. Study information: One earlier analysis, a look at approximately 190 million T cells, found about 110 million unique TCR beta sequences.

This PCR relied on a set of 60 Vbeta primers and 13 Jbeta primers. Clones were sequenced by immunoSEQ multiplex PCR, and TCRdb holds only the in-frame ones, with some missing. The top ten clones hold about 2.6% of a sample with 100,000 to 150,000 clones, about 71% of them seen once. About this clone: Antigen unknown.

Findings and caveats of the study: Across HLA loci, a later analysis found differing TCR association rates, with DRB1 most and HLA-C fewest.

Sequencing used PBMCs. The source is a woman aged 55-70 years in good health and CMV-seropositive.

This CDR3 reads CASSLTVTANSPLHF. The CDR3 DNA reads as TGTGCCAGCAGCTTAACCGTGACAGCGAATTCACCCCTCCACTTT. V and J are TRBV7-6 and TRBJ1-6; a possible D gene is TRBD1 (5 bases). Per germline, CDR1 SGHVS and CDR2 FNYEAQ. V shed 2 bases and J shed 7 bases, with 12 bases lying between them. The CDR3 contains 15 residues.